The 25 T cell receptor beta chains in this list originate from one sample, sequenced in a study of blood T cell repertoires in COVID-19. Some clones are missing from TCRdb's copy, which holds only in-frame ones; the method was immunoSEQ multiplex PCR. The repertoire holds some 87,000 clones, under 90% seen once, with 3% to 3.5% in the top ten. The sequencing input was peripheral blood. The receptor source for this set is a woman aged 65 to 85 with acute or convalescent COVID-19.

V gene TRBV6-5 combines with J gene TRBJ2-6; D call uncertain. V was clipped by 2 bases and J by 0 bases, with 2 bases between them. From germline, CDR1 is MNHEY and CDR2 SVGAGI. The CDR3 sequence is 14 residues long. CDR3 DNA sequence: TGTGCCAGCAGTTACCGCTCTGGGGCCAACGTCCTGACTTTC. Amino acids: CASSYRSGANVLTF.

The V call is TRBV2, the J call TRBJ1-5; D may be TRBD1 (6 bases). Germline CDR1 and CDR2: SNHLY and FYNNEI. With 3 bases removed from V and 2 bases from J, the gap between germline ends came to 17 bases. The CDR3 sequence is 17 residues long. The CDR3 DNA follows: TGTGCCAGCAGTGAGAATGCAGGGGAAGGTGGCAATCAGCCCCAGCATTTT. It codes for CASSENAGEGGNQPQHF.

The CDR3 DNA follows: TGTGCCAGCAGAGGAGGGTCTGAAGCTTTCTTT. Encoded protein: CASRGGSEAFF. The chain is built from TRBV3-1 (or the pseudogene TRBV3-2) and TRBJ1-1; unclear D gene. This CDR3 has 11 amino acids. Per the germline V gene, CDR1 is LGHDT and CDR2 is YNNKEL (reference sequence). The V and J ends lost 6 bases and 6 bases respectively, with 8 bases between them.

This clone has more than one count but fewer than ten. The chain recombines TRBV19 with TRBJ1-6; 9 bases match TRBD1. Losses at the gene ends were 4 bases for V and 4 bases for J; bases not matched to a gene: 5. CDR3 length: 16 amino acids. Per germline, CDR1 LNHDA and CDR2 SQIVND (reference sequence). The CDR3 region is CASSTRTGVYNSPLHF. The CDR3 DNA follows: TGTGCCAGTAGTACTCGGACAGGGGTGTATAATTCACCCCTCCACTTT. Together with reference TRBV19 and TRBJ1-6, the CDR3 gives the full variable domain: DGGITQSPKYLFRKEGQNVTLSCEQNLNHDAMYWYRQDPGQGLRLIYYSQIVNDFQKGDIAEGYSVSREKKESFPLTVTSAQKNPTAFYLCASSTRTGVYNSPLHFGNGTRLTVT.

This clone showed up just once. This chain uses TRBV6-5 with TRBJ1-2; 9 bases agree with TRBD1. This CDR3 has 13 residues. V shed 7 bases and J 10 bases; nucleotides not matched to a gene: 10. From germline, CDR1 is MNHEY and CDR2 SVGAGI. CDR3 loop: CASTNRDRVDYTF. In DNA, the CDR3 is TGTGCCAGCACTAATCGGGACAGGGTTGACTACACCTTC.

A single count supports this clone. V is TRBV3-1 (or the pseudogene TRBV3-2) and J is TRBJ2-1; tentative D call: TRBD2 (7 bases). The length of the CDR3 is 13 residues. The germline V and J ends were trimmed by 10 bases and 4 bases, with 14 bases remaining between them. Germline V CDR1 and CDR2: LGHDT, YNNKEL (reference sequence). The CDR3 nucleotides read TGTGCCACAGCGGGACAAAAGTACAATGAGCAGTTCTTC. Its translation: CATAGQKYNEQFF.

The chain joins TRBV13 to TRBJ1-2, with D maybe TRBD1 (5 bases). This CDR3 is built from 15 residues. The germline V and J ends were trimmed by 4 bases and 8 bases, with 20 bases remaining between them. Germline V gene sequence: CDR1 PRHDT, CDR2 FYEKMQ (reference sequence). CDR3 loop: CASSYRAVGGKGYTF. The CDR3 DNA reads as TGTGCCAGCAGCTACCGAGCCGTGGGGGGTAAGGGCTACACCTTC.

The V gene is TRBV19, the J gene TRBJ1-1; D not resolved. The CDR3 loop spans 11 amino acids. Trimming pared 6 bases from V and 5 bases from J, leaving 7 bases between. Germline V gives CDR1 LNHDA, CDR2 SQIVND (reference sequence). CDR3 amino acids: CASSSGTEAFF. CDR3 nucleotides: TGTGCCAGTAGCTCGGGGACTGAAGCTTTCTTT.

This clone was picked up one time. V usage is TRBV5-5 and J usage is TRBJ1-1; no firm D call. The CDR3 consists of 15 residues. V was trimmed by 3 bases and J by 2 bases, leaving 14 bases between them. Germline lookup yields CDR1 SGHKS and CDR2 YYEKEE (reference sequence). For the CDR3, the DNA is TGTGCCAGCAGCTCCGGTCGAGGGTCTAACACTGAAGCTTTCTTT. Amino acids: CASSSGRGSNTEAFF.

This rearrangement joins TRBV7-9 to TRBJ2-1; D is unresolved. Germline CDR1 reads SEHNR; CDR2 reads FQNEAQ (reference sequence). Trimming removed 5 bases at V and 4 bases at J, with 12 bases between. This CDR3 region has 14 residues. CDR3 nucleotide sequence: TGTGCCAGCAGCCCCCAAGGCGGTTACAATGAGCAGTTCTTC. As protein: CASSPQGGYNEQFF.

This clone appeared a single time. The chain employs TRBV5-1 and TRBJ1-1, with TRBD1 as a possible D gene (6 bases). This CDR3 has 14 residues. Germline-derived CDR1 and CDR2 are SGHRS and YFSETQ. V shed 4 bases and J shed 0 bases, with 10 bases lying between them. CDR3 sequence: CASSSTGLNTEAFF. In DNA, the CDR3 is TGCGCCAGCAGCAGTACAGGGCTGAACACTGAAGCTTTCTTT.

The chain carries TRBV6-1 and TRBJ2-4; D gene unclear. The CDR3 has 20 residues. Germline V CDR1 and CDR2: MNHNS, SASEGT. V lost 1 base to trimming and J lost 9 bases, with 31 bases between them. This CDR3 reads CASSEGCLLLVSAEYCIQYF. CDR3 DNA: TGTGCCAGCAGTGAAGGCTGCTTACTTTTGGTGTCCGCCGAGTACTGCATTCAGTACTTC.

The chain employs TRBV7-9 and TRBJ2-5, with D possibly TRBD1 on 7 matching bases. V was shortened by 2 bases and J by 5 bases, with 15 bases between the two germline ends. The germline V gene has CDR1 SEHNR and CDR2 FQNEAQ (reference sequence). There are 15 residues in the CDR3. The CDR3 region is CASSLLAGQRETQYF. The CDR3 DNA sequence: TGTGCCAGCAGCTTACTCGCGGGACAGAGGGAGACCCAGTACTTC.

The chain links TRBV9 to TRBJ2-4; 13 nucleotides align to TRBD2. Losses at the gene ends were 4 bases for V and 5 bases for J; bases not matched to a gene: 6. The length of the CDR3 is 16 residues. Germline V gene data show CDR1 as SGDLS and CDR2 as YYNGEE. In nucleotides, the CDR3 is TGTGCCAGCAGCTTAGGACTAGCGGGGGTCGAAAACATTCAGTACTTC. It codes for CASSLGLAGVENIQYF. The full variable domain, in which reference TRBV9 and TRBJ2-4 provide the parts outside the CDR3, is DSGVTQTPKHLITATGQRVTLRCSPRSGDLSVYWYQQSLDQGLQFLIQYYNGEERAKGNILERFSAQQFPDLHSELNLSSLELGDSALYFCASSLGLAGVENIQYFGAGTRLSVL.

The chain recombines TRBV24-1 with TRBJ2-5, with D possibly TRBD2 on 5 matching bases. CDR3 length: 13 residues. The V end lost 5 bases, the J end lost 1 base, and 7 bases lay between the germline ends. The germline CDR1 and CDR2 sequences are KGHDR and SFDVKD. The CDR3 sequence: CATSGRGQETQYF. The CDR3 nucleotides read TGTGCCACCAGTGGACGGGGCCAAGAGACCCAGTACTTC.

This clone was detected once. The chain has TRBV7-9 and TRBJ2-3; no clear D gene. From germline, CDR1 is SEHNR and CDR2 FQNEAQ (reference sequence). V lost 2 bases and J lost 0, with 9 bases in between. The CDR3 covers 15 residues. The CDR3 nucleotides read TGTGCCAGCAGCTTATCCTCCTCTAGCACAGATACGCAGTATTTT. Translation gives CASSLSSSSTDTQYF.

This chain links TRBV2 with TRBJ1-2; no definite D call. V gave up 7 bases and J gave up 2 bases, with 11 bases separating them. The CDR3 totals 13 residues. Germline lookup yields CDR1 SNHLY and CDR2 FYNNEI. The CDR3 protein is CASMAQTNYGYTF. The CDR3 region has the DNA TGTGCCAGCATGGCACAGACGAACTATGGCTACACCTTC. Supplemented by reference TRBV2 and TRBJ1-2, the full variable domain reads EPEVTQTPSHQVTQMGQEVILRCVPISNHLYFYWYRQILGQKVEFLVSFYNNEISEKSEIFDDQFSVERPDGSNFTLKIRSTKLEDSAMYFCASMAQTNYGYTFGSGTRLTVV.

The J gene is TRBJ1-1, the V gene TRBV12-5; TRBD1 agrees at 7 bases. V lost 1 base to trimming and J lost 4 bases; unmatched junction nucleotides: 6. The germline gives CDR1 LGHNT, CDR2 FRNRAP. The CDR3 is made up of 15 amino acids. The CDR3 sequence: CASGLGQGRGTEAFF. The CDR3 DNA sequence: TGTGCTAGTGGTTTGGGACAGGGTCGGGGCACTGAAGCTTTCTTT.

This clone was counted a single time. The rearrangement joins TRBV28 to TRBJ2-4, with D possibly TRBD2 on 6 matching bases. Trimming stripped 8 bases from V and 1 base from J, with 12 bases between. The CDR3 has 14 amino acids. Germline assignment: CDR1 MDHEN and CDR2 SYDVKM. The DNA for the CDR3 is TGTGCCAGCCAGGGTAGCGGTGCCAAAAACATTCAGTACTTC. Protein product: CASQGSGAKNIQYF.

This clone was found a few times. V and J are TRBV11-3 and TRBJ2-1, with 10 positions matching TRBD2. The CDR3 spans 18 residues. The germline V gene has CDR1 SGHNT and CDR2 YENEEA. The junction had 10 bases not matched to a gene; V was cut back by 0 bases and J by 5 bases. The CDR3 bases are TGTGCCAGCAGCTTAGAAAGCCTAGCGGGAGAGCAACACAATGAGCAGTTCTTC. It codes for CASSLESLAGEQHNEQFF.

This chain joins TRBV14 and TRBJ2-2; possibly TRBD2 for D (7 bases). CDR1 is SGHDN, CDR2 FVKESK, per germline. Trimming shortened V by 4 bases and J by 6 bases, and 18 bases separated the two germline ends. The CDR3 is 16 amino acids. CDR3 nucleotide sequence: TGTGCCAGCAGCCGGTACGGGGGGCCTTGGTCCGGGGAGCTGTTTTTT. Residues: CASSRYGGPWSGELFF.

The rearrangement uses TRBV28 and TRBJ1-3; D is possibly TRBD1 (5 bases). The CDR3 extends over 15 amino acids. The V end was cut by 1 base, the J end by 0 bases, with 7 bases between. Germline values: CDR1 MDHEN, CDR2 SYDVKM. The CDR3 nucleotides are TGTGCCAGCAGTTTATTGGGGGGCTCTGGAAACACCATATATTTT. This sequence encodes CASSLLGGSGNTIYF. Complete variable domain (other parts from reference TRBV28 and TRBJ1-3): DVKVTQSSRYLVKRTGEKVFLECVQDMDHENMFWYRQDPGLGLRLIYFSYDVKMKEKGDIPEGYSVSREKKERFSLILESASTNQTSMYLCASSLLGGSGNTIYFGEGSWLTVV.

As regards this clone: It is unclear where the CDR3 begins or ends on the DNA, so no DNA is shown, and the CDR3 is as TCRdb lists it. The chain is built from TRBV18 and TRBJ1-1. Germline CDR1 and CDR2: KGHSH and LQKENI. The CDR3 is 17 residues long, ends included. The CDR3 is CASSLFGAGGLNTEAFF.

This chain joins TRBV5-6 and TRBJ1-2; D not certain. This CDR3 spans 14 amino acids. CDR1 and CDR2 (germline): SGHDT, YYEEEE. The V end was cut by 2 bases, the J end by 0 bases, with 8 bases between. As DNA, the CDR3 is TGTGCCAGCAGCTTCCTCACAGCTAACTATGGCTACACCTTC. Amino acid sequence: CASSFLTANYGYTF.

This clone appeared a single time. V usage is TRBV3-1 (or the pseudogene TRBV3-2) and J usage is TRBJ1-6; the D is unclear. The V gene's germline CDR1 is LGHDT and CDR2 YNNKEL (reference sequence). This CDR3 has 15 residues. V was trimmed by 4 bases and J by 8 bases, leaving 15 bases between them. CDR3 nucleotide sequence: TGTGCCAGCAGCCTAGCAAACATGGGTTATTCACCCCTCCACTTT. Protein: CASSLANMGYSPLHF.